The 8 T cell receptor beta chains below come from one sample, sequenced in a study of blood T cells in healthy people across ages. Sample-barcoded 5' priming and a J-beta primer mix drove a second PCR of about 7 to 12 cycles. Using its own MiXCR run on the 5' RACE reads, TCRdb lists one record per CDR3 protein. This table has 1,300,000 or so distinct CDR3 sequences, around 59% appearing once. The sample consisted of blood. All receptors come from a man younger than 35 in good health.

V usage is TRBV7-9 and J usage is TRBJ2-3; D not certain. The CDR3 is 12 amino acids. With 7 bases removed from V and 3 bases from J, the gap between germline ends came to 8 bases. Germline CDR1 reads SEHNR; CDR2 reads FQNEAQ (reference sequence). DNA for the CDR3: TGTGCCAGCATCACAGCTACAGATACGCAGTATTTT. The encoded protein is CASITATDTQYF.

The chain combines TRBV4-1 with TRBJ2-1, with 7 positions matching TRBD2. Germline V gives CDR1 MGHRA, CDR2 YSYEKL. This CDR3 contains 15 residues. Germline trimming cut 3 bases from V and 3 bases from J; bases unmatched to any gene: 5. CDR3 protein: CASSHLAGDYNEQFF. CDR3 DNA sequence: TGCGCCAGCAGCCATCTGGCGGGGGACTACAATGAGCAGTTCTTC.

This chain uses TRBV20-1 with TRBJ1-2, with D perhaps matching TRBD1 (5 bases). The V gene lost 0 bases and the J gene lost 3 bases, with 11 bases spanning the gap. CDR1 DFQATT and CDR2 SNEGSKA come from the germline V gene (reference sequence). This CDR3 comprises 14 residues. This CDR3 reads CSARDPRGDYGYTF. The CDR3 coding sequence is TGCAGTGCTAGAGATCCCCGGGGCGACTATGGCTACACCTTC.

The chain uses TRBV7-9 and TRBJ1-2, with D possibly matching TRBD1 (6 bases). Germline values: CDR1 SEHNR, CDR2 FQNEAQ (reference sequence). Trimming removed 4 bases at V and 2 bases at J, with 20 bases between. This CDR3 is built from 17 residues. In nucleotides, the CDR3 is TGTGCCAGCAGCTCCACGTCAGGGGACACGGAGAACTATGGCTACACCTTC. It yields the protein CASSSTSGDTENYGYTF.

This clonotype was counted only a few times. The CDR3 spells CSVEGIGVFYNEQFF. DNA for the CDR3: TGCAGCGTTGAAGGAATAGGGGTTTTCTACAATGAGCAGTTCTTC. The V call is TRBV29-1, the J call TRBJ2-1, with a tentative D call TRBD1 (5 bases). The germline V gene encodes CDR1 SQVTM and CDR2 ANQGSEA. Trimming took 1 base from V and 3 from J, leaving 13 bases between them. This CDR3 spans 15 amino acids.

The CDR3 sequence: CSARDPVAGGTPNTGELFF. In nucleotides, the CDR3 is TGCAGTGCTAGAGATCCGGTAGCGGGAGGGACTCCGAACACCGGGGAGCTGTTTTTT. The chain joins TRBV20-1 to TRBJ2-2, with 11 nucleotides matching TRBD2. Germline CDR1 reads DFQATT; CDR2 reads SNEGSKA (reference sequence). This CDR3 spans 19 amino acids. V was clipped by 0 bases and J by 0 bases; unmatched bases: 9.

The chain employs TRBV7-2 and TRBJ2-1; D perhaps matches TRBD2 (5 bases). The CDR3 loop spans 15 amino acids. Deletions cut 6 bases from V and 5 bases from J, with 17 bases between. Germline CDR1 SGHTA, CDR2 FQGNSA. The CDR3 sequence is CASSAGEGSHNEQFF. The CDR3 DNA is TGTGCCAGCAGTGCCGGCGAGGGTTCCCACAATGAGCAGTTCTTC.

The chain joins TRBV10-3 to TRBJ2-1, with D tentatively TRBD1 (5 bases). The V gene's germline CDR1 is ENHRY and CDR2 SYGVKD. V was clipped by 6 bases and J by 5 bases, with 11 bases between them. CDR3 length: 13 amino acids. The CDR3, as DNA: TGTGCCATCAGGGGTACAGGTGACAATGAGCAGTTCTTC. It codes for CAIRGTGDNEQFF.